This T cell receptor beta chain was found in a study of blood T cell repertoires in COVID-19. CDR3 length: 18 amino acids. J lost 4 bases, V lost 1 base, and 12 bases had no gene match. The germline V gene encodes CDR1 SGHDT and CDR2 YYEEEE. Sequenced by immunoSEQ multiplex PCR; TCRdb stores in-frame clones only, minus some. The table includes around 170,000 clones, about 88% detected once. The TCR was taken from a man in his 60s with acute or convalescent COVID-19. V and J are TRBV5-6 and TRBJ1-4; 8 positions agree with TRBD1. The specimen was peripheral blood. CDR3 bases: TGTGCCAGCAGCTTGAACTTAGGACAGGGAGCTGTTAATGAAAAACTGTTTTTT. Its protein is CASSLNLGQGAVNEKLFF.